This section outlines one T cell receptor beta chain sequence together with its context. Its specificity is unknown. Both 60 Vbeta primers and 13 Jbeta primers went into the PCR. Profiling relied on immunoSEQ multiplex PCR, and the TCRdb table lists in-frame clones only, not all of them. The sample contains about 190,000 clones, about 83% of which appear only once. Donors consisted of healthy bone marrow donors. The record originates from a study of cytomegalovirus exposure and HLA in healthy donors. General study results and limits: Based on reports, TCR beta sequences accurately predicted HLA-A and HLA-B alleles for most subjects. Overall, 164 TCR beta chains were annotated as cytomegalovirus-associated. One cluster of highly shared sequence variants probably arose as a sequencing artifact.

The V gene lost 5 bases and the J gene lost 0 bases, with 11 bases spanning the gap. The CDR3 runs 15 residues. CDR1 and CDR2 from the germline V gene are SGHRS and YFSETQ. The rearrangement links TRBV5-1 to TRBJ1-4; TRBD1 might be the D (6 bases). Source material: PBMCs. This TCR came from a woman younger than 45 in good health and CMV-seropositive. The CDR3 is CASRRTAATNEKLFF. The CDR3 nucleotides read TGCGCCAGCAGAAGGACAGCCGCAACTAATGAAAAACTGTTTTTT.